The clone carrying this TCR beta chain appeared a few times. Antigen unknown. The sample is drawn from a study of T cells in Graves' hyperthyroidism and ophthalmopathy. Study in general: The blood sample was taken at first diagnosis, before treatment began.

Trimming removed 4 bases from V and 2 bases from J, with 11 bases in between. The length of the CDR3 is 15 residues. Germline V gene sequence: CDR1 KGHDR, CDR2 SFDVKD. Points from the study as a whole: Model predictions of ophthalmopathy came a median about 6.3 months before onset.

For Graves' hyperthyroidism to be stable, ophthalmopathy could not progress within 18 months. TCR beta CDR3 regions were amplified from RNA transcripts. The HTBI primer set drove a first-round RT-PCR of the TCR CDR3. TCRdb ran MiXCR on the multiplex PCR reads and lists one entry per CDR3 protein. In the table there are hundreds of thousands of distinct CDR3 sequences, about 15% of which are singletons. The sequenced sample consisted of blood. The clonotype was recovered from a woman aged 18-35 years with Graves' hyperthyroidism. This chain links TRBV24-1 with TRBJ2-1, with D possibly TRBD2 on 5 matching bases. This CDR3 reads CATSEDFSAYNEQFF. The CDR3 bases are TGTGCCACCAGTGAGGACTTTAGCGCCTACAATGAGCAGTTCTTC.